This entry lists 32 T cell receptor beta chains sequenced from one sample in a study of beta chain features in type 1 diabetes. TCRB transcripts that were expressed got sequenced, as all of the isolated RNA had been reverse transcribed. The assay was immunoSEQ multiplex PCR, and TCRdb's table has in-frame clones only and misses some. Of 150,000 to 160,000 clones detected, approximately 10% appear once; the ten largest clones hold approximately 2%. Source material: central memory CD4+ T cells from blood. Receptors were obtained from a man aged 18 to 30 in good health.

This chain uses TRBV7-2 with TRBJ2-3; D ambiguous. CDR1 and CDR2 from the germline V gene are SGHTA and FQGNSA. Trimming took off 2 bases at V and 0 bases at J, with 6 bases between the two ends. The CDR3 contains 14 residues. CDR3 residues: CASSLSHSTDTQYF. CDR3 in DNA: TGTGCCAGCAGCTTAAGTCATAGCACAGATACGCAGTATTTT. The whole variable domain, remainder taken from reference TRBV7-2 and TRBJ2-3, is GAGVSQSPSNKVTEKGKDVELRCDPISGHTALYWYRQSLGQGLEFLIYFQGNSAPDKSGLPSDRFSAERTGGSVSTLTIQRTQQEDSAVYLCASSLSHSTDTQYFGPGTRLTVL.

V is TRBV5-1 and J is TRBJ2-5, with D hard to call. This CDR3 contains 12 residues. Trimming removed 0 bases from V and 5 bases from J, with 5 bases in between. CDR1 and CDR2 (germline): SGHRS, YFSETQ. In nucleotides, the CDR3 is TGCGCCAGCAGCTTGGCTCGGGAGACCCAGTACTTC. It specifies CASSLARETQYF.

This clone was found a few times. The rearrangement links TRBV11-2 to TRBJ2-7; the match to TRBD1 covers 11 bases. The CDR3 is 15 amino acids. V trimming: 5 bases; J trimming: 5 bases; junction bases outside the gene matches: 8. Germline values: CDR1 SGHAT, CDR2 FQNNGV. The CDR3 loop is CASSARTGGGNEQYF. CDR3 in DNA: TGTGCCAGCAGCGCCCGGACAGGGGGCGGGAACGAGCAGTACTTC.

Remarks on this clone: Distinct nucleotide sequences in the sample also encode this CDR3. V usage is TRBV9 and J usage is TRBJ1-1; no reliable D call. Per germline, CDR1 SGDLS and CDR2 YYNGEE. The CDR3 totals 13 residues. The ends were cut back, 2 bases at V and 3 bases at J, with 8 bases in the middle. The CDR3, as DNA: TGTGCCAGCAGCGTCCGCGGGGACACTGAAGCTTTCTTT. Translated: CASSVRGDTEAFF.

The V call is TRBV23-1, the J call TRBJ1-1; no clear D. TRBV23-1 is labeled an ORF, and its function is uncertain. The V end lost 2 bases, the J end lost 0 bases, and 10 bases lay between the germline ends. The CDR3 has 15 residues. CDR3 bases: TGCGCCAGCAGTCAACTTGGACGGATGAACACTGAAGCTTTCTTT. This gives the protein CASSQLGRMNTEAFF.

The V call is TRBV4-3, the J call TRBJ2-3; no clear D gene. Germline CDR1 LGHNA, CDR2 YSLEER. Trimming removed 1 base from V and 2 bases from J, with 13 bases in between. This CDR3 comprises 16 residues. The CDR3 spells CASSQVPSSYTDTQYF. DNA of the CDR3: TGCGCCAGCAGCCAAGTCCCCAGTTCCTACACAGATACGCAGTATTTT.

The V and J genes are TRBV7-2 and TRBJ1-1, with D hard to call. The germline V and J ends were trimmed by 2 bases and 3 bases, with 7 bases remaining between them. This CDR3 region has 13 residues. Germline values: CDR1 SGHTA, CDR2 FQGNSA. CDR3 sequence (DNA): TGTGCCAGCAGCTTAATCGTTGACACTGAAGCTTTCTTT. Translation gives CASSLIVDTEAFF.

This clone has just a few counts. CDR3 amino acids: CASSAEGQGVFGELFF. The CDR3 region has the DNA TGTGCCAGCAGCGCAGAAGGACAGGGCGTTTTCGGGGAGCTGTTTTTT. The chain combines TRBV4-2 with TRBJ2-2; 8 positions agree with TRBD1. In germline, CDR1 is LGHNA, CDR2 YNFKEQ. V shed 5 bases and J 7 bases; nucleotides not matched to a gene: 12. The CDR3 loop spans 16 amino acids.

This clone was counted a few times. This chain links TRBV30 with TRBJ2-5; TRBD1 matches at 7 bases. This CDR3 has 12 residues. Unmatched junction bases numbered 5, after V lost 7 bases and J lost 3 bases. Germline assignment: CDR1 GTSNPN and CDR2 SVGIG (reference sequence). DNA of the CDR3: TGTGCCTACCGGGACAGCAAAGAGACCCAGTACTTC. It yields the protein CAYRDSKETQYF.

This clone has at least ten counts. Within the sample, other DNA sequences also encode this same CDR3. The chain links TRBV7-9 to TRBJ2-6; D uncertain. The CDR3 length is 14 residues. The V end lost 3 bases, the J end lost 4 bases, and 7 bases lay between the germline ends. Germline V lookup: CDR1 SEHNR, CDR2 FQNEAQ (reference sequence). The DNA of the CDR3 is TGTGCCAGCAGCTTGATGTCCGGGGCCAACGTCCTGACTTTC. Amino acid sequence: CASSLMSGANVLTF.

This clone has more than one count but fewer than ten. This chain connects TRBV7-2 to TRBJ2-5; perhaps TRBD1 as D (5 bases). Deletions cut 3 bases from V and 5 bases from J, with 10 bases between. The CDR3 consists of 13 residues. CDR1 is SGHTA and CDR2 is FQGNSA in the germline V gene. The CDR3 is CASSFGARETQYF. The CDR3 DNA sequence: TGTGCCAGCAGCTTTGGGGCCCGGGAGACCCAGTACTTC.

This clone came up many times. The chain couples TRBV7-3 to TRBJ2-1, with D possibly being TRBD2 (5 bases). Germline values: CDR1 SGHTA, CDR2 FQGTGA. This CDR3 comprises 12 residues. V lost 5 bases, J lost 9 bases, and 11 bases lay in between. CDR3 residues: CASSRSEGEQFF. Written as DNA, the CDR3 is TGTGCCAGCAGCCGAAGTGAGGGTGAGCAGTTCTTC.

Here the CDR3 reads CASTLAGDETQYF. The CDR3 DNA sequence: TGTGCCAGCACCCTAGCGGGAGACGAGACCCAGTACTTC. V gene TRBV7-2 combines with J gene TRBJ2-5, with TRBD2 matching over 10 bases. The CDR3 consists of 13 residues. Germline V gives CDR1 SGHTA, CDR2 FQGNSA. With V trimmed by 7 bases and J by 5 bases, 4 bases remained unmatched.

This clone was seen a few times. The CDR3 bases are TGCTCCGGACAGGAGTTCACTGAAGCTTTCTTT. Protein product: CSGQEFTEAFF. The gene calls are TRBV20-1 and TRBJ1-1, with 7 bases lining up with TRBD1. CDR3 size: 11 residues. Germline assignment: CDR1 DFQATT and CDR2 SNEGSKA (reference sequence).

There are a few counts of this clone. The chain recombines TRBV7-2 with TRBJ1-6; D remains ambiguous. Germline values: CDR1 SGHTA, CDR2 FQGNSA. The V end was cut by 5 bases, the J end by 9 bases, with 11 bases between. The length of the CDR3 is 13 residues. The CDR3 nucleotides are TGTGCCAGCAGCCAGCATCCTGGTTCACCCCTCCACTTT. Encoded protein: CASSQHPGSPLHF.

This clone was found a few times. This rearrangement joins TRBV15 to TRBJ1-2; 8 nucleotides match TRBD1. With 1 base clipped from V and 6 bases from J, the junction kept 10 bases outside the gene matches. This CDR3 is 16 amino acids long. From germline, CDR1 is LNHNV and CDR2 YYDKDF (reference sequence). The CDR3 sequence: CATSRVAGQAPDGYTF. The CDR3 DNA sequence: TGTGCCACCAGCAGAGTTGCGGGACAGGCCCCGGATGGCTACACCTTC.

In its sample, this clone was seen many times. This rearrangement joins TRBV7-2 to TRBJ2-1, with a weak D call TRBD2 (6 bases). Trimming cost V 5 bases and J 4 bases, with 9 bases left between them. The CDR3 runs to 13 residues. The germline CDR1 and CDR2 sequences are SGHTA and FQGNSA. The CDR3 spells CASSLSGYNEQFF. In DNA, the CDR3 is TGTGCCAGCAGCCTTAGCGGATACAATGAGCAGTTCTTC.

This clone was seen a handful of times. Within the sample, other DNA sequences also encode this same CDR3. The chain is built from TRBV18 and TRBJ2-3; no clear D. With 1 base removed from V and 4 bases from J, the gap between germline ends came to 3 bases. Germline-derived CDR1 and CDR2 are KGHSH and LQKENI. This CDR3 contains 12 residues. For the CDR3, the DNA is TGTGCCAGCTCACCACTGGCAGATACGCAGTATTTT. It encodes CASSPLADTQYF.

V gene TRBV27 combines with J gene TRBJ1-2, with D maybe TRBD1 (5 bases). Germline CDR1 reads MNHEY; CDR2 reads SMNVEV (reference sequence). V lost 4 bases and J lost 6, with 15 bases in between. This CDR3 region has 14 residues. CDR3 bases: TGTGCCAGCAGTTCCGGGACCTCGGGAAATGGCTACACCTTC. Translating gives CASSSGTSGNGYTF.

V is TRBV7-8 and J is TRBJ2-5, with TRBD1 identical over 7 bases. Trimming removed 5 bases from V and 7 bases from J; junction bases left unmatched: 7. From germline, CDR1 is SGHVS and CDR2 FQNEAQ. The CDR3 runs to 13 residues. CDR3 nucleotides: TGTGCCAGCAGCCTAGACAGGGAAGGGACCCAGTACTTC. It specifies CASSLDREGTQYF.

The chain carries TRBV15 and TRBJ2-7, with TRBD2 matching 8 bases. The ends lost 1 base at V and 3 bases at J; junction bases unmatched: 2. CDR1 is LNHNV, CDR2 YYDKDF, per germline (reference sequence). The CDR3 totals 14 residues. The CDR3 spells CATSRGGTSYEQYF. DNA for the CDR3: TGTGCCACCAGCAGAGGCGGGACTAGCTACGAGCAGTACTTC.

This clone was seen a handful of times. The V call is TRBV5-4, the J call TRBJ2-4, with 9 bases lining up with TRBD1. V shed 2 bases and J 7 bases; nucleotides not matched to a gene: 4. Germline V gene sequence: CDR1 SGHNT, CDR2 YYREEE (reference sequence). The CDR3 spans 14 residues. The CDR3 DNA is TGTGCCAGCAGCTTTATAGGACAGGGGAACATTCAGTACTTC. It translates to CASSFIGQGNIQYF. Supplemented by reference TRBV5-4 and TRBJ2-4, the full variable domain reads ETGVTQSPTHLIKTRGQQVTLRCSSQSGHNTVSWYQQALGQGPQFIFQYYREEENGRGNFPPRFSGLQFPNYSSELNVNALELDDSALYLCASSFIGQGNIQYFGAGTRLSVL.

The CDR3, as DNA: TGCGCCAGCAGCTCCCAAGCGGGGGCCATCACAGATACGCAGTATTTT. Its protein is CASSSQAGAITDTQYF. The chain joins TRBV5-1 to TRBJ2-3, with 8 bases that match TRBD2. The CDR3 loop spans 16 amino acids. The V segment lost 3 bases and the J segment 2 bases; nucleotides outside the gene matches: 8. Germline-derived CDR1 and CDR2 are SGHRS and YFSETQ.

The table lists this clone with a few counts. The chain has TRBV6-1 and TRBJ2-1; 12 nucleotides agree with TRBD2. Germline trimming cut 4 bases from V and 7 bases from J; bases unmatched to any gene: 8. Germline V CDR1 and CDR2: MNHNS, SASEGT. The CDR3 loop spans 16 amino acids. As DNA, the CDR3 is TGTGCCAGCAGTGCTACTAGCGGGAGGATGATGAATGAGCAGTTCTTC. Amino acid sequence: CASSATSGRMMNEQFF.

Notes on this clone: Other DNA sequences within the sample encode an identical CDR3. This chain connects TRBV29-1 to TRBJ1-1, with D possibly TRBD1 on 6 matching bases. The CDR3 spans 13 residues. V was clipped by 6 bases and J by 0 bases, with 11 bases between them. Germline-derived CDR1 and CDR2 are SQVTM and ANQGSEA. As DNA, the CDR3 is TGCAGCGTAGAAAGGGGGATGAACACTGAAGCTTTCTTT. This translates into CSVERGMNTEAFF.

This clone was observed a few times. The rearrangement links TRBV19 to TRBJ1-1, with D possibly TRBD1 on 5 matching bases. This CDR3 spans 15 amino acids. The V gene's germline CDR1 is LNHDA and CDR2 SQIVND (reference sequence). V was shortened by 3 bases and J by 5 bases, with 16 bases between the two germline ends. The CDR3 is CASSIPAEGRTEAFF. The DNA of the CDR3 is TGTGCCAGTAGTATTCCCGCCGAGGGGCGGACTGAAGCTTTCTTT.

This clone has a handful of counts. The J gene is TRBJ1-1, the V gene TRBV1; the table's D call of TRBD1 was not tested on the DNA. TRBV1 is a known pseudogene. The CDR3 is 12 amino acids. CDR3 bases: TGCACCAGCATGGGTCGACAGATTGAAGCTTTCTTT. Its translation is CTSMGRQIEAFF.

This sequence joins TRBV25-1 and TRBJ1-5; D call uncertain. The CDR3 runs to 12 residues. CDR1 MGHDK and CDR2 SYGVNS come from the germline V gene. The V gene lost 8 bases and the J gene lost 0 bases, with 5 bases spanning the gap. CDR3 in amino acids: CASQLSNQPQHF. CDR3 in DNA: TGTGCCAGCCAACTTAGCAATCAGCCCCAGCATTTT.

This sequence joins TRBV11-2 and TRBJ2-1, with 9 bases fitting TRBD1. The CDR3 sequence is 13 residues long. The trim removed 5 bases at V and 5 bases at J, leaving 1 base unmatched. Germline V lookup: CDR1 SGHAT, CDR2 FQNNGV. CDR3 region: CASSRDRDNEQFF. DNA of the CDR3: TGTGCCAGCAGCAGGGACAGGGACAATGAGCAGTTCTTC.

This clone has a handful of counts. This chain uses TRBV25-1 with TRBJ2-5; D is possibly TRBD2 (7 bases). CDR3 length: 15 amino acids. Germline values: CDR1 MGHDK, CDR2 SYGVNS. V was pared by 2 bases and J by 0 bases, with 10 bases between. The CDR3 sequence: CASSEGRGYQETQYF. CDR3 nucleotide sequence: TGTGCCAGCAGTGAAGGGAGGGGGTACCAAGAGACCCAGTACTTC.

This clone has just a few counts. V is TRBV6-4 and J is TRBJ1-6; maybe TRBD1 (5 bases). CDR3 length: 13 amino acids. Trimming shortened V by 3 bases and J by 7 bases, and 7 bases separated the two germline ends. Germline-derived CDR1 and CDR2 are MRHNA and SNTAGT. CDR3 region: CASSEYRNSPLHF. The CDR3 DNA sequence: TGTGCCAGCAGTGAGTACAGGAATTCACCCCTCCACTTT.

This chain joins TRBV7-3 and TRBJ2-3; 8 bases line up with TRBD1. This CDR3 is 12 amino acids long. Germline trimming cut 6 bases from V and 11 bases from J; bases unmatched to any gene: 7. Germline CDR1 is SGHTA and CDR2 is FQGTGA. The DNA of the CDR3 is TGTGCCAGCAGTCCCCCGACAGGGGTGCAGTATTTT. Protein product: CASSPPTGVQYF.